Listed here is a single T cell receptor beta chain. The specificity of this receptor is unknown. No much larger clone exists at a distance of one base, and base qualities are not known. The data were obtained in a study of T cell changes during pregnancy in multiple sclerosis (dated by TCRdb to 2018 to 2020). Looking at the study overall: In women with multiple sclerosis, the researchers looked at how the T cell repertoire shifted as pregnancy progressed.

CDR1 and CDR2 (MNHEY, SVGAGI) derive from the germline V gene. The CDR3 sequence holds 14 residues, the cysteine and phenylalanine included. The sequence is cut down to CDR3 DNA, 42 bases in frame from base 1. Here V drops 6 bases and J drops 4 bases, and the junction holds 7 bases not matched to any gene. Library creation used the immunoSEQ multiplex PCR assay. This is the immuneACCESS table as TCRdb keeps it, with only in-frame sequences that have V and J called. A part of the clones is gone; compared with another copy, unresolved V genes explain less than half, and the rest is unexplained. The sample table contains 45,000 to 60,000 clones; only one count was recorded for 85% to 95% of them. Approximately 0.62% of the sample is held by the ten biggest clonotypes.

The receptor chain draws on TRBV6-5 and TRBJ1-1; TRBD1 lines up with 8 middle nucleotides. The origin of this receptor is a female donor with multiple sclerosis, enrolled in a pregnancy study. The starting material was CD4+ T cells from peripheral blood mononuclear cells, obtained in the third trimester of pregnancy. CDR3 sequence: CASRTSGGSTEAFF. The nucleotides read TGTGCCAGCAGGACTTCAGGGGGCAGCACTGAAGCTTTCTTT.